The clone carrying this TCR beta chain was seen many times. The data belong to a study of early T cells in non-severe SARS-CoV-2 infection. Overall study: Sequenced bulk RNA came from whole blood that was unsorted, and chains were unpaired.

The germline V gene has CDR1 DFQATT and CDR2 SNEGSKA (reference sequence). V gave up 1 base and J gave up 4 bases; unmatched junction bases: 6. The CDR3 length is 16 residues. Tagging with unique molecular identifiers was applied to individual cDNA molecules. Each CDR3 protein is one row after TCRdb ran MiXCR on the 5' RACE reads. Here the sample spans approximately 22,000 distinct CDR3 sequences, about 5.7% being singletons. The chain joins TRBV20-1 to TRBJ2-7, with 14 bases identical to TRBD2. This sequence originates from an adult who was a healthcare worker with PCR-confirmed SARS-CoV-2 infection or an uninfected control (not recorded which). This specimen was whole blood, taken at baseline. CDR3: CSARAGTSGGSYEQYF. The DNA of the CDR3 is TGCAGTGCTAGAGCCGGGACTAGCGGGGGAAGTTACGAGCAGTACTTC.